The clone carrying this T cell receptor (beta chain) has more than one count but fewer than ten. Its cognate antigen is unknown. The J segment lost 8 bases and the V segment lost 8 bases, leaving 12 bases of the junction unmatched. The CDR3 is 15 residues long. Per germline, CDR1 MDHEN and CDR2 SYDVKM. In TCRdb, the reads were re-called with MiXCR into one record per CDR3 protein. The profile shows 370,000 or so distinct CDR3 sequences, approximately 35% of them singletons. This entry comes from a study of T cell repertoires in cytomegalovirus infection. Whole-study findings and limits: CMV carriers with the relevant HLA were identified by cumulative public TCR beta family frequency. The ex vivo response showed dominance by HLA-C-restricted CMV-specific TCR beta clonotypes.

This rearrangement joins TRBV28 to TRBJ1-4; 9 bases match TRBD1. Source: cultured PBMCs, taken from culture after CMV antigen stimulation. This sequence was found in a human donor in good health (CMV status not recorded). Some clones in this sample may be carry-over from other donors' samples. The CDR3 DNA sequence: TGTGCCAGCTCAAATTCGGGACAGGGTCCCGAAAAACTGTTTTTT. It yields the protein CASSNSGQGPEKLFF.